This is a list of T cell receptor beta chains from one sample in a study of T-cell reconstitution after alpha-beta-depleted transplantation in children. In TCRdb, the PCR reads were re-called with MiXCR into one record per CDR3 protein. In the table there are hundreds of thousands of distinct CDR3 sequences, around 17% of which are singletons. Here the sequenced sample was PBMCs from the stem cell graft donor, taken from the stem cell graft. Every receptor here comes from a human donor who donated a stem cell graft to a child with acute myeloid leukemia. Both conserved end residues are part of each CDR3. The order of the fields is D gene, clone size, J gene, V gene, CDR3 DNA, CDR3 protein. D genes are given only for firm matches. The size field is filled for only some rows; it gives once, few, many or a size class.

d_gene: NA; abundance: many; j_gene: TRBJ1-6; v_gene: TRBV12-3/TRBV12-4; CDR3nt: TGTGCCAGCAGTTTCGAGAGCTCCTATAATTCACCCCTCCACTTT; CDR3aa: CASSFESSYNSPLHF
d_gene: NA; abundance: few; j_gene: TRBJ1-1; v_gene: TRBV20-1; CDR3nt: TGCAGTGCTCTACGGACAGTTATGAACACTGAAGCTTTCTTT; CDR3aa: CSALRTVMNTEAFF
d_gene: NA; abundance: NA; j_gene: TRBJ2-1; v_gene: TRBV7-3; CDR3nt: TGTGCCAGCAGCCCCGGGACAACGAACAATGAGCAGTTCTTC; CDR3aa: CASSPGTTNNEQFF
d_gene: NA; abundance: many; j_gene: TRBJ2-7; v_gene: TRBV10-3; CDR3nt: TGTGCCATCAGTGGCGCTTGGGGTTCCGACGAGCAGTACTTC; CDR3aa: CAISGAWGSDEQYF
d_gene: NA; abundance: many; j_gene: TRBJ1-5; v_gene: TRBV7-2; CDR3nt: TGTGCCAGCAGCTTTATGGGGAATCAGCCCCAGCATTTT; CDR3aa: CASSFMGNQPQHF
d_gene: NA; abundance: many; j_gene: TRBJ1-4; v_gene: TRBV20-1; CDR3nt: TGCAGTGCTAGAGCCGAAAAACTGTTTTTT; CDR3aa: CSARAEKLFF
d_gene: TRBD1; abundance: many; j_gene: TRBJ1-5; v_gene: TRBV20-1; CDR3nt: TGCAGTGCTAGAGACCCCCGACAGGGGCATCAGCCCCAGCATTTT; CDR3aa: CSARDPRQGHQPQHF
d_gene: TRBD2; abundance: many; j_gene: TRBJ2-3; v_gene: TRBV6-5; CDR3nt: TGTGCCAGCAGTCCCCTGGCGGGGGGGCCAAGCACAGATACGCAGTATTTT; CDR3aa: CASSPLAGGPSTDTQYF
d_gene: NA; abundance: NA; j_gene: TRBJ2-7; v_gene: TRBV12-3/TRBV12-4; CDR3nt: TGTGCCAGCAGTTTAGGGACGAGGGATAACTCCTACGAGCAGTACTTC; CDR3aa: CASSLGTRDNSYEQYF
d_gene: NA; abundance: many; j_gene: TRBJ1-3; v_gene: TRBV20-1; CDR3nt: TGCAGTGCTAACAGGGAGGGGTCTGGAAACACCATATATTTT; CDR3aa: CSANREGSGNTIYF
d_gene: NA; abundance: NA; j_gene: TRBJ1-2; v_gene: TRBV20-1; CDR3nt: TGCAGTGCTAGCTGGCGTTTGGGCTACACCTTC; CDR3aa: CSASWRLGYTF
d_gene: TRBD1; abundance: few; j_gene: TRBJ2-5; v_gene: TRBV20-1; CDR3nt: TGCAGTGCTAGAAAGGGGGCGTTAGTCCAAGAGACCCAGTACTTC; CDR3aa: CSARKGALVQETQYF
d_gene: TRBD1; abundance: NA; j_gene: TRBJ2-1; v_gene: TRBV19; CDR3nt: TGTGCCAGTCGACCGAAGGGCAGGGGGAATGAGCAGTTCTTC; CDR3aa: CASRPKGRGNEQFF
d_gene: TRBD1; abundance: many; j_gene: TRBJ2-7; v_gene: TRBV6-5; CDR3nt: TGTGCCAGCAGTTACGGGGACAGCTCCTACGAGCAGTACTTC; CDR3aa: CASSYGDSSYEQYF
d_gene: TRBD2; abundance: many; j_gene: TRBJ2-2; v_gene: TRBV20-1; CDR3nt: TGCAGTGCTAGCGGACTAGCGGGGAACACCGGGGAGCTGTTTTTT; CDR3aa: CSASGLAGNTGELFF
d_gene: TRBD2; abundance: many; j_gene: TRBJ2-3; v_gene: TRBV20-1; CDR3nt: TGCAGTGCTAGAGTGGAGCGGGGGCATCCAGATACGCAGTATTTT; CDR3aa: CSARVERGHPDTQYF
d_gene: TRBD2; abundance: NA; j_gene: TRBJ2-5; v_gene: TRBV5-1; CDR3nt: TGCGCCAGCAGCTTGGATACTAGCGGGGGGCCAGGGGAGACCCAGTACTTC; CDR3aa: CASSLDTSGGPGETQYF
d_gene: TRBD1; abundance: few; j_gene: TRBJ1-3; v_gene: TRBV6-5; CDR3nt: TGTGCCAGCAGAGTTGACAGGGGTAGGGACACCATATATTTT; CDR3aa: CASRVDRGRDTIYF
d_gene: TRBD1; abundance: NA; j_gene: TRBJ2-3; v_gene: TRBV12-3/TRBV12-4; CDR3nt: TGTGCCAGCAGTTCCAGGGGGCGCGAGGGCACAGATACGCAGTATTTT; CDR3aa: CASSSRGREGTDTQYF
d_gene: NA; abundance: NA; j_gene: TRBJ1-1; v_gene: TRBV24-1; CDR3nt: TGTGCCACCAGGCCCTCGGGAGGGATGAACACTGAAGCTTTCTTT; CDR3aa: CATRPSGGMNTEAFF
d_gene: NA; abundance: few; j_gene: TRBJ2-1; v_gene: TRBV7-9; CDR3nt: TGTGCCAGCAGCTTAGTAGGGTCTCCAAAGTCCAATGAGCAGTTCTTC; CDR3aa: CASSLVGSPKSNEQFF
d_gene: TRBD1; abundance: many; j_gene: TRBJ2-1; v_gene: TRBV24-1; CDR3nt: TGTGCCACGGGGACAGGGCTTGAGCAGTTCTTC; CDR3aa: CATGTGLEQFF
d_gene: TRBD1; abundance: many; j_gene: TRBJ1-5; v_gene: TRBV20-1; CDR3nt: TGCAGTGCGAGAATACCGGGACAGGACAATCAGCCCCAGCATTTT; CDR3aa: CSARIPGQDNQPQHF
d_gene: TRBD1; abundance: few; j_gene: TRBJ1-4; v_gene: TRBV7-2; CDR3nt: TGTGCCAGCAGCTTCAACAGGGGCGCAGGAGAAAAACTGTTTTTT; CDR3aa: CASSFNRGAGEKLFF
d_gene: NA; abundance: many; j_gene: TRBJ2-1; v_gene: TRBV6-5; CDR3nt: TGTGCCAGCAGTTACGCACGGAGCTCCTACAATGAGCAGTTCTTC; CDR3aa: CASSYARSSYNEQFF
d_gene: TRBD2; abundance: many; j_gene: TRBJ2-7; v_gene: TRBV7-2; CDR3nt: TGTGCCAGCAGCTTAAGCGGGGGGTATAACGAGCAGTACTTC; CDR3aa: CASSLSGGYNEQYF
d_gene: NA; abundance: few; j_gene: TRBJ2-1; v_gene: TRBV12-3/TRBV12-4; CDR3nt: TGTGCCAGCAGCCAAGGGGGAGGGGGACGGAACTACAATGAGCAGTTCTTC; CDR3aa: CASSQGGGGRNYNEQFF
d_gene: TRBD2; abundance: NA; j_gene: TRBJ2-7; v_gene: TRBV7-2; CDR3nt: TGTGCCAGCAGCTTAGGTCCTAGCGGGGGCTACGAGCAGTACTTC; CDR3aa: CASSLGPSGGYEQYF
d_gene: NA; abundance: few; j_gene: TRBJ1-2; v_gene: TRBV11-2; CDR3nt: TGTGCCAGCAGCGGATGGGACGGGAACTATGGCTACACCTTC; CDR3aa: CASSGWDGNYGYTF
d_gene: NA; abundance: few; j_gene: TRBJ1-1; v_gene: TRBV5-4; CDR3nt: TGTGCCAGCAGTCCAGACGGGGGCAACTGGGGCACTGAAGCTTTCTTT; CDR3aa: CASSPDGGNWGTEAFF
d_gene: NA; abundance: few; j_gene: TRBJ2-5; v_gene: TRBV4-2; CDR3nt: TGTGCCAGCAGCCTATACGTGGGGTATCAAGAGACCCAGTACTTC; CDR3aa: CASSLYVGYQETQYF
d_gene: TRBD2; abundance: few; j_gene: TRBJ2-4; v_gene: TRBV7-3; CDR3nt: TGTGCCAGCAGCCCAGGACTAGGCTTGGGTGAAGTTCAGTACTTC; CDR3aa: CASSPGLGLGEVQYF
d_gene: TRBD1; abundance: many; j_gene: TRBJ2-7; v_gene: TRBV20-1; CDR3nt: TGCAGTGCTAGCCGGGACAGGGGGTTCTCCTACGAGCAGTACTTC; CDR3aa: CSASRDRGFSYEQYF
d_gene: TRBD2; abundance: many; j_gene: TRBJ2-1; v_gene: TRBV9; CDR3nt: TGTGCCAGCGCGCTTAGCGGGGGGGCGGAGAATGAGCAGTTCTTC; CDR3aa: CASALSGGAENEQFF
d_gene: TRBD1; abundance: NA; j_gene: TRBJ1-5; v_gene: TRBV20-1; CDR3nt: TGCAGTGCTAGAGATCTTCACAGGGGGGCGAGCAATCAGCCCCAGCATTTT; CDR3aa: CSARDLHRGASNQPQHF
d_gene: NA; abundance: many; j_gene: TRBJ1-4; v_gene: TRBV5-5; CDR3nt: TGTGCCAGCAGCCGAGAGCGATTGGAAAAACTGTTTTTT; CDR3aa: CASSRERLEKLFF
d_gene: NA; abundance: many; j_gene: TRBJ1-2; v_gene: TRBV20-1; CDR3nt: TGCAGTGCTAACTTAGAACCGACGGACTCCTATGGCTACACCTTC; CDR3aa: CSANLEPTDSYGYTF
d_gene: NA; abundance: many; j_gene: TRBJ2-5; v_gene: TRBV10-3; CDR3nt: TGTGCCATCAGTGAGTCGAAACAGACCCAAGAGACCCAGTACTTC; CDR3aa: CAISESKQTQETQYF
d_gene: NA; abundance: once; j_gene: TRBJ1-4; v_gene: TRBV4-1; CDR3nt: TGCGCCAGCAGCCAACCTGGACTGATTGGTACAACTAATGAAAAACTGTTTTTT; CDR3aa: CASSQPGLIGTTNEKLFF
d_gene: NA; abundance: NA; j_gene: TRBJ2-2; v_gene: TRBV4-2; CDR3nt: TGTGCCAGCGGCCAAGTTTCAATTCCCGGGACGACGAACACCGGGGAGCTGTTTTTT; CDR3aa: CASGQVSIPGTTNTGELFF
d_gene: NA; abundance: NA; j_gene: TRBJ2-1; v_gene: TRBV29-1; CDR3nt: TGCAGCGTACGACGAAGTGCGGCCGGGGAGAGTGAGCAGTTCTTC; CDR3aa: CSVRRSAAGESEQFF